This T cell receptor (beta chain) was recorded in a study of cytomegalovirus exposure and HLA in healthy donors. Study conclusions and caveats: Reported performance of the classifier showed diagnosis of cytomegalovirus status with high specificity and sensitivity.

Germline V gene data show CDR1 as SGHNT and CDR2 as YYREEE (reference sequence). The V and J ends lost 1 base and 7 bases respectively, with 10 bases between them. The CDR3 has 13 amino acids. On this clone itself: The antigen is not known.

The PCR made use of 60 Vbeta and 13 Jbeta primers. In the original workflow: Per a later analysis, the number of unique TCR beta chains was 75 million to 90 million, of which roughly 9.9 million were shared. Generated by immunoSEQ multiplex PCR, the TCRdb table keeps only in-frame clones and is missing some. The V and J calls and clone size come from that table; D and trimming were worked out from the DNA. Among under 150,000 clones listed, under 85% were seen once. The sample taken for sequencing was PBMCs. This receptor was obtained from a man aged 18 to 29 in good health and CMV-seronegative. V usage is TRBV5-4 and J usage is TRBJ2-3, with a weak D call TRBD1 (5 bases). The CDR3 sequence is CASSLQGPNTQYF. For the CDR3, the DNA is TGTGCCAGCAGCTTGCAGGGTCCCAATACGCAGTATTTT.